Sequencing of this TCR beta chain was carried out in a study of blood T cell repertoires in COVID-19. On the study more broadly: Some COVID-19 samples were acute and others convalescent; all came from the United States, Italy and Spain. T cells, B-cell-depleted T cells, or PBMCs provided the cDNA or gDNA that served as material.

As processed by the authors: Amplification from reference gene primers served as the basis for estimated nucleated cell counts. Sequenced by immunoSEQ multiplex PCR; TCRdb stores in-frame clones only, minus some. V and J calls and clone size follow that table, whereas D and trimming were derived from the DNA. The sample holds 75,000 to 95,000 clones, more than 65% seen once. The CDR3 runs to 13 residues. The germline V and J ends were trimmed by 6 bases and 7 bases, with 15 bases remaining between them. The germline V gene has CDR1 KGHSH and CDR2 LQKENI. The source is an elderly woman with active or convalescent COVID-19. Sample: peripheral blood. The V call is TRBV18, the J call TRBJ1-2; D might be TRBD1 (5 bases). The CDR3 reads CASSGTLLGGYTF. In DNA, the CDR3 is TGTGCCAGCTCCGGGACTCTTCTAGGTGGCTACACCTTC.